The clone carrying this T cell receptor (beta chain) was seen once. Its antigen remains unidentified. The data stem from a study of graft-versus-host responses after intestinal transplantation. Whole-study context: Grafts were multivisceral, liver-intestinal, or isolated intestinal. Uniformly, recipients were administered anti-thymocyte globulin induction with subsequent tacrolimus and steroids for roughly three years. The study, taken as a whole, reports: Researchers found peak circulating GvH clone levels linked to early post-transplant HvG declines. Present in recipient marrow, GvH clones included some that appeared first in ileum or blood.

Germline V gives CDR1 SNHLY, CDR2 FYNNEI. This CDR3 has 13 residues. V lost 4 bases and J 6 bases, leaving 12 bases between the germline ends. Only in-frame clones appear in the TCRdb table, and some are missing; sequencing was by immunoSEQ multiplex PCR. The sample yields more than 60,000 clones, 80% to 95% seen once. The chain carries TRBV2 and TRBJ1-2; D remains ambiguous. This receptor was obtained from a human donor who received an intestinal transplant. The material was unstimulated CD8+ T cells sorted from spleen or lymph node cells, obtained before intestinal transplant. CDR3 sequence: CASSVSGFDGYTF. Here the CDR3 DNA reads TGTGCCAGCAGTGTATCGGGGTTTGATGGCTACACCTTC.